This is a list of T cell receptor beta chains from one sample in a study of OX40 agonist ivuxolimab in advanced cancers. Measured with immunoSEQ multiplex PCR; TCRdb has only the in-frame clones, and not every one. This sample yields some 74,000 clones, of which 70% to 90% are seen a single time; roughly 3.4% belongs to the top ten. Material: CD4+ or CD8+ T cells sorted from blood, obtained in a trial of the OX40 agonist ivuxolimab. These receptors originate from an adult with an advanced solid tumor such as melanoma, head and neck, liver or kidney cancer. CDR3s include the opening cysteine and the closing phenylalanine or tryptophan. D genes are given only for firm matches. The size entry is marked missing in some rows and otherwise reads once, few, many or a size class.

clone size,J gene,CDR3 length,D gene,V gene,CDR3 protein,CDR3 DNA
-,TRBJ2-1,12,-,TRBV30,CAWSTTGGEQFF,TGTGCCTGGAGCACAACAGGTGGTGAGCAGTTCTTC
-,TRBJ2-6,16,-,TRBV21-1,CASSKISSSGANVLTF,TGTGCCAGCAGCAAAATATCAAGCTCTGGGGCCAACGTCCTGACTTTC
once,TRBJ2-2,18,TRBD1,TRBV4-1,CASSQPTGAPTNTGELFF,TGCGCCAGCAGCCAACCAACAGGGGCCCCGACGAACACCGGGGAGCTGTTTTTT
-,TRBJ2-2,15,TRBD1,TRBV19,CASSHWDRRTGELFF,TGTGCCAGTAGTCATTGGGACAGGAGGACCGGGGAGCTGTTTTTT
-,TRBJ2-3,15,-,TRBV15,CATSQGGGTSDTQYF,TGTGCCACCAGCCAAGGGGGCGGGACGTCAGATACGCAGTATTTT
-,TRBJ2-7,14,-,TRBV4-3,CASSQDLPNYEQYF,TGCGCCAGCAGCCAAGATTTACCGAACTACGAGCAGTACTTC
-,TRBJ1-5,13,-,TRBV6-1,CASTPAREGPQHF,TGTGCCAGCACCCCCGCTCGTGAGGGGCCCCAGCATTTT
-,TRBJ2-1,13,-,TRBV4-1,CASSQDGYNEQFF,TGCGCCAGCAGCCAAGACGGCTACAATGAGCAGTTCTTC
-,TRBJ2-1,15,TRBD1,TRBV6-1,CASWDRGESYNEQFF,TGTGCCAGCTGGGACAGGGGGGAATCCTACAATGAGCAGTTCTTC
few,TRBJ2-7,15,-,TRBV4-3,CASSQALGLSYEQYF,TGCGCCAGCAGCCAAGCTTTGGGACTCTCCTACGAGCAGTACTTC
-,TRBJ2-7,14,-,TRBV5-4,CASSLGGRTYEQYF,TGTGCCAGCAGCTTGGGGGGCAGAACCTACGAGCAGTACTTC
-,TRBJ1-1,15,-,TRBV28,CASSFIWKTVTEAFF,TGTGCCAGCAGTTTTATTTGGAAGACAGTCACTGAAGCTTTCTTT
-,TRBJ2-7,12,-,TRBV7-2,CASSLVIGEQYF,TGTGCCAGCAGCTTAGTTATCGGCGAGCAGTACTTC
once,TRBJ1-5,15,TRBD1,TRBV7-6,CASSQGQGLNQPQHF,TGTGCCAGCAGCCAGGGACAGGGTCTTAATCAGCCCCAGCATTTT
-,TRBJ2-4,17,-,TRBV28,CASSSPIGIGAKNIQYF,TGTGCCAGCAGTTCCCCTATCGGGATAGGAGCCAAAAACATTCAGTACTTC
-,TRBJ2-1,13,-,TRBV28,CASSSIVLREQFF,TGTGCCAGCAGTTCAATAGTATTGAGGGAGCAGTTCTTC
-,TRBJ1-1,14,-,TRBV7-9,CASSRSGVNTEAFF,TGTGCCAGCAGCCGGTCGGGGGTGAACACTGAAGCTTTCTTT
-,TRBJ1-6,14,-,TRBV27,CASSVTVANSPLHF,TGTGCCAGCAGTGTGACAGTAGCTAATTCACCCCTCCACTTT
-,TRBJ2-3,12,-,TRBV30,CAWSHSGDTQYF,TGTGCCTGGAGTCACAGCGGAGATACGCAGTATTTT
-,TRBJ2-2,14,-,TRBV30,CAWSVLGFTGELFF,TGTGCCTGGAGTGTACTCGGGTTTACCGGGGAGCTGTTTTTT
-,TRBJ2-4,13,-,TRBV7-6,CASSLGQGMIQYF,TGTGCCAGCAGCTTAGGCCAGGGTATGATTCAGTACTTC
-,TRBJ2-7,14,-,TRBV5-6,CASSLWRGYYEQYF,TGTGCCAGCAGCTTGTGGCGGGGCTACTACGAGCAGTACTTC
-,TRBJ2-3,16,TRBD1,TRBV28,CASSSPPGTGDNAQYF,TGTGCCAGCAGCTCACCCCCCGGGACAGGGGATAATGCGCAGTATTTT
few,TRBJ1-2,13,-,TRBV2,CASSDYGLYGYTF,TGTGCCAGCAGTGATTATGGATTATATGGCTACACCTTC
-,TRBJ1-1,17,-,TRBV30,CAWRWGRGLSLNTEAFF,TGTGCCTGGAGATGGGGCAGAGGGCTGTCCCTGAACACTGAAGCTTTCTTT
-,TRBJ2-7,14,-,TRBV5-5,CASSLQGQSYEQYF,TGTGCCAGCAGCTTACAGGGCCAAAGCTACGAGCAGTACTTC
-,TRBJ1-4,14,TRBD1,TRBV28,CASRDRVSGEKLFF,TGTGCCAGCAGAGACAGGGTTTCGGGTGAAAAACTGTTTTTT
-,TRBJ2-2,15,TRBD1,TRBV7-9,CASSSLYRGAGELFF,TGTGCCAGCAGCTCCCTTTACAGGGGCGCCGGGGAGCTGTTTTTT
-,TRBJ2-7,13,-,TRBV11-2,CASSPGFEHEQYF,TGTGCCAGCAGCCCAGGGTTCGAGCACGAGCAGTACTTC
-,TRBJ2-2,17,-,TRBV7-3,CASSPNPPGANTGELFF,TGTGCCAGCAGCCCCAATCCCCCGGGAGCGAACACCGGGGAGCTGTTTTTT
-,TRBJ2-2,12,-,TRBV9,CASSVLGGELFF,TGTGCCAGCAGCGTCCTCGGCGGGGAGCTGTTTTTT
-,TRBJ2-7,15,TRBD2,TRBV5-1,CASSGEGGRIHEQYF,TGCGCCAGCAGCGGAGAAGGCGGGAGGATCCACGAGCAGTACTTC
-,TRBJ2-5,12,-,TRBV11-3,CASSNDEGTQYF,TGTGCCAGCAGCAACGATGAGGGGACCCAGTACTTC
once,TRBJ1-5,15,-,TRBV15,CATSRDGEVSQPQHF,TGTGCCACCAGCAGAGATGGGGAGGTTAGTCAGCCCCAGCATTTT
-,TRBJ2-1,16,TRBD2,TRBV28,CASSFRASGIYNEQFF,TGTGCCAGCAGTTTCCGGGCTAGCGGAATCTACAATGAGCAGTTCTTC
-,TRBJ2-7,16,-,TRBV6-6,CASSYSEGAVSYEQYF,TGTGCCAGCAGTTACTCGGAGGGAGCAGTTTCCTACGAGCAGTACTTC
-,TRBJ2-2,14,-,TRBV9,CASGKGGNTGELFF,TGTGCCAGCGGTAAAGGAGGGAACACCGGGGAGCTGTTTTTT
-,TRBJ2-7,13,-,TRBV21-1,CASSNTDSYEQYF,TGTGCCAGCAGCAACACAGATTCCTACGAGCAGTACTTC
-,TRBJ1-4,14,TRBD1,TRBV4-1,CASSQDWDRTKLFF,TGCGCCAGCAGCCAAGATTGGGACAGGACAAAACTGTTTTTT
-,TRBJ2-1,14,TRBD1,TRBV12-5,CASGTDSGTAEQFF,TGTGCTAGTGGTACGGACTCCGGGACAGCCGAGCAGTTCTTC
-,TRBJ1-1,14,-,TRBV15,CATSRVEVGTEAFF,TGTGCCACCAGCAGAGTTGAGGTAGGGACTGAAGCTTTCTTT
-,TRBJ2-5,11,-,TRBV2,CATGLGETQYF,TGTGCCACTGGACTGGGAGAGACCCAGTACTTC
-,TRBJ2-7,12,-,TRBV11-2,CASSRWTTEQYF,TGTGCCAGCAGCCGTTGGACCACGGAGCAGTACTTC
medium-sized,TRBJ2-7,15,-,TRBV6-1,CASSEARLAPYEQYF,TGTGCCAGCAGTGAAGCTCGGCTAGCGCCCTACGAGCAGTACTTC
-,TRBJ2-5,16,-,TRBV21-1,CASRSKPPGYQETQYF,TGTGCCAGCAGGAGCAAACCACCGGGATACCAAGAGACCCAGTACTTC